The T cell receptor beta chain under discussion was sequenced for a study of blood T cell repertoires in COVID-19. Study-level information: Samples representing acute and convalescent COVID-19 were sourced from the United States, Italy and Spain.

Authors' methods: From reference gene primer amplification, estimates of nucleated cell counts were derived. The data were produced by immunoSEQ multiplex PCR, yet TCRdb's version contains in-frame clones alone and is incomplete. The DNA was the basis for D and trimming; V, J and clone size are from that table. The data show 270,000 or so clones, around 90% seen once. Ages ranged from about 18 to 89 years, with residence in fewer than 25 US areas. In assigning cohorts, the study relied on participant-reported clinical history. The CDR3 runs 17 residues. The germline V gene has CDR1 LNHDA and CDR2 SQIVND (reference sequence). The ends lost 5 bases at V and 2 bases at J; junction bases unmatched: 13.

The V and J genes are TRBV19 and TRBJ2-3, with TRBD2 matching over 7 bases. What was sequenced was PBMCs or T cells enriched from blood (not recorded which). The sequence derives from a woman aged 40 to 50 with acute COVID-19. CDR3 sequence: CASSPYRRAGATDTQYF. The CDR3 DNA follows: TGTGCCAGTAGTCCCTACCGCAGGGCGGGAGCCACAGATACGCAGTATTTT.